Listed below are T cell receptor beta chains from one sample, sequenced in a study of shared clonotypes between healthy human individuals. Method: immunoSEQ multiplex PCR; TCRdb's copy keeps in-frame clones and lacks some. The sample lists about 490,000 clones, roughly 85% occurring once. Sequencing input: PBMCs. These receptors were taken from a woman aged 35 to 49 in good health. Some clones in this sample may be carry-over from other donors' samples. CDR3s include the opening cysteine and the closing phenylalanine or tryptophan. The order of the fields is D gene, V gene, J gene, CDR3 protein. D genes are given only for firm matches.

d_gene: -; v_gene: TRBV18; j_gene: TRBJ2-3; CDR3aa: CASSRSGTDTQYF
d_gene: -; v_gene: TRBV11-2; j_gene: TRBJ2-7; CDR3aa: CASSATSGVSEQYF
d_gene: TRBD1; v_gene: TRBV10-3; j_gene: TRBJ2-2; CDR3aa: CAVPGQGPGELFF
d_gene: TRBD1; v_gene: TRBV5-6; j_gene: TRBJ1-1; CDR3aa: CASTQTGRRNTEAFF
d_gene: TRBD2; v_gene: TRBV29-1; j_gene: TRBJ2-5; CDR3aa: CSVGLTSGLETQYF
d_gene: -; v_gene: TRBV5-1; j_gene: TRBJ1-1; CDR3aa: CASSSTGMRDTEAFF
d_gene: TRBD2; v_gene: TRBV13; j_gene: TRBJ2-5; CDR3aa: CASSQRAGVVETQYF
d_gene: -; v_gene: TRBV18; j_gene: TRBJ2-7; CDR3aa: CASSPITGSLEQYF
d_gene: -; v_gene: TRBV2; j_gene: TRBJ1-2; CDR3aa: CASRVDTANYGYTF
d_gene: TRBD2; v_gene: TRBV9; j_gene: TRBJ2-3; CDR3aa: CASSVGLAGGTDTQYF
d_gene: -; v_gene: TRBV5-4; j_gene: TRBJ2-7; CDR3aa: CASSRLGLYEQYF
d_gene: TRBD1; v_gene: TRBV29-1; j_gene: TRBJ1-2; CDR3aa: CSVGGRTGGDYGYTF
d_gene: -; v_gene: TRBV18; j_gene: TRBJ1-5; CDR3aa: CASSPSRGNQPQHF
d_gene: -; v_gene: TRBV5-1; j_gene: TRBJ2-7; CDR3aa: CASSLGDTSYEQYF
d_gene: -; v_gene: TRBV6-5; j_gene: TRBJ2-7; CDR3aa: CASSYSVYEQYF
d_gene: TRBD1; v_gene: TRBV7-8; j_gene: TRBJ2-2; CDR3aa: CASSLMGQQSGGELFF
d_gene: TRBD1; v_gene: TRBV11-3; j_gene: TRBJ2-5; CDR3aa: CASSVTGVETQYF
d_gene: -; v_gene: TRBV29-1; j_gene: TRBJ2-7; CDR3aa: CSVERGAEQYF